A single sample gave rise to the 7 T cell receptor beta chains below, sequenced in a study of beta chain features in type 1 diabetes. Regarding the study as a whole: Moderate yet significant TCRB CDR3 shortening was seen in Type 1 diabetes patients in all four CD4+ subsets.

These receptors have no identified antigens. Expressed TCRB transcripts got sequenced, as all isolated RNA was reverse transcribed. Method: immunoSEQ multiplex PCR; TCRdb's copy keeps in-frame clones and lacks some. Of some 350,000 clones listed, approximately 12% are singletons. The sample taken for sequencing was naive CD4+ T cells from blood. The source is a woman aged 18 to 35 with type 1 diabetes.

To note about this clone: Other DNA sequences from this sample encode an identical CDR3 as well. The rearrangement joins TRBV9 to TRBJ1-2; D remains ambiguous. This CDR3 has 14 residues. The germline V and J ends were trimmed by 0 bases and 5 bases, with 11 bases remaining between them. CDR1 is SGDLS, CDR2 YYNGEE, per germline. This CDR3 is CASSVEGRGYGYTF. The CDR3 nucleotides are TGTGCCAGCAGCGTAGAAGGTAGAGGGTATGGCTACACCTTC.

The chain carries TRBV28 and TRBJ1-2; TRBD1 matches 7 bases. The CDR3 is made up of 13 amino acids. Germline CDR1 reads MDHEN; CDR2 reads SYDVKM. J gave up 4 bases and V 10 bases, and 9 bases lay outside the gene matches. The CDR3 sequence is CANRDSLGYGYTF. In DNA form, the CDR3 reads TGTGCCAACCGGGACAGCCTTGGCTATGGCTACACCTTC.

There are a few counts of this clone. V usage is TRBV19 and J usage is TRBJ2-5, with D tentatively TRBD1 (6 bases). The V gene's germline CDR1 is LNHDA and CDR2 SQIVND (reference sequence). CDR3 length: 14 amino acids. The germline V and J ends were trimmed by 7 bases and 5 bases, with 17 bases remaining between them. This chain's CDR3 is CASTADPDRETQYF. CDR3 in DNA: TGTGCCAGTACTGCCGACCCCGACAGGGAGACCCAGTACTTC.

The chain employs TRBV15 and TRBJ1-2; 7 positions match TRBD1. Trimming removed 3 bases from V and 2 bases from J; junction bases left unmatched: 6. Germline V gene data show CDR1 as LNHNV and CDR2 as YYDKDF (reference sequence). The CDR3 length is 15 residues. The CDR3, as DNA: TGTGCCACCAGCAGCTCCCGGGACAGAAACTATGGCTACACCTTC. Its translation: CATSSSRDRNYGYTF.

This chain links TRBV28 with TRBJ2-7; the match to TRBD2 covers 9 bases. The V gene end was trimmed by 4 bases and the J gene end by 2 bases; junction bases not matched to a gene: 6. Germline loops: CDR1 MDHEN, CDR2 SYDVKM. This CDR3 spans 15 amino acids. The CDR3 protein is CASSSSGNVPYEQYF. CDR3 nucleotides: TGTGCCAGCAGTTCTAGCGGGAACGTCCCCTACGAGCAGTACTTC.

There are a few counts of this clone. The genes are TRBV6-5 and TRBJ1-5; 8 nucleotides match TRBD1. The germline CDR1 and CDR2 sequences are MNHEY and SVGAGI. With 6 bases clipped from V and 4 bases from J, the junction kept 8 bases outside the gene matches. The CDR3 sequence is 15 residues long. The CDR3 sequence is CASRNGQGMNQPQHF. The DNA for the CDR3 is TGTGCCAGCAGAAACGGACAGGGAATGAATCAGCCCCAGCATTTT.

V usage is TRBV18 and J usage is TRBJ2-1, with 11 bases matching TRBD2. The CDR3 spans 15 residues. The germline V gene has CDR1 KGHSH and CDR2 LQKENI. Trimming removed 4 bases from V and 6 bases from J; junction bases left unmatched: 5. The CDR3 here is CASSLAGGPSNEQFF. The CDR3 DNA reads TGTGCCAGCTCACTAGCGGGAGGGCCGAGCAATGAGCAGTTCTTC.